This is a list of T cell receptor beta chains from one sample in a study of technical replicates of blood from a few donors. Repertoires were generated with immunoSEQ multiplex PCR, while TCRdb's copy carries only in-frame clones and drops some. The top ten hold around 4% of the sample, which has 75,000 to 85,000 clones, roughly 77% seen once. Material for sequencing was PBMCs. The receptor set was obtained from a human donor in good health. Some clones in this sample may be carry-over from other donors' samples. CDR3s include the opening cysteine and the closing phenylalanine or tryptophan. D genes are given only for firm matches. A row's size may be missing; if present it is once, few, many or a size class.

abundance: NA
d_gene: NA
v_gene: TRBV7-2
j_gene: TRBJ2-7
CDR3nt: TGTGCCAGCAGCTTAGATTCCTACTACGAGCAGTACTTC
CDR3aa: CASSLDSYYEQYF

abundance: NA
d_gene: TRBD2
v_gene: TRBV4-3
j_gene: TRBJ2-5
CDR3nt: TGCGCCAGCAGCCAAGACGACTCACTAGCGGGAGGAGTCCAAGAGACCCAGTACTTC
CDR3aa: CASSQDDSLAGGVQETQYF

abundance: NA
d_gene: TRBD1
v_gene: TRBV10-1
j_gene: TRBJ2-1
CDR3nt: TGCGCCAGCAGCGGTCCACAGGGGGGCAATGAGCAGTTCTTC
CDR3aa: CASSGPQGGNEQFF

abundance: NA
d_gene: NA
v_gene: TRBV4-1
j_gene: TRBJ1-5
CDR3nt: TGCGCCAGCAGCCAGGGAGGGTATAGCAATCAGCCCCAGCATTTT
CDR3aa: CASSQGGYSNQPQHF

abundance: NA
d_gene: NA
v_gene: TRBV7-9
j_gene: TRBJ2-3
CDR3nt: TGTGCCAGCAGCTTAGGGGGAGTAGGAACAGATACGCAGTATTTT
CDR3aa: CASSLGGVGTDTQYF

abundance: NA
d_gene: NA
v_gene: TRBV11-2
j_gene: TRBJ1-2
CDR3nt: TGTGCCAGCAGCCTACAGACCGCATGGTATGGCTACACCTTC
CDR3aa: CASSLQTAWYGYTF

abundance: NA
d_gene: NA
v_gene: TRBV11-1
j_gene: TRBJ2-3
CDR3nt: TGTGCCAGCAACCCCGGGACAACTAAAGATACGCAGTATTTT
CDR3aa: CASNPGTTKDTQYF

abundance: NA
d_gene: NA
v_gene: TRBV18
j_gene: TRBJ1-3
CDR3nt: TGTGCCAGCTCACCGCGAGCAGGCGAAAACACCATATATTTT
CDR3aa: CASSPRAGENTIYF

abundance: NA
d_gene: TRBD1
v_gene: TRBV19
j_gene: TRBJ1-5
CDR3nt: TGTGCCACTAAGGACAGGGGTACAAGCAATCAGCCCCAGCATTTT
CDR3aa: CATKDRGTSNQPQHF

abundance: NA
d_gene: TRBD1
v_gene: TRBV19
j_gene: TRBJ1-5
CDR3nt: TGTGCCAGTAGTGATCAGGGGGCAGGAAGCAATCAGCCCCAGCATTTT
CDR3aa: CASSDQGAGSNQPQHF

abundance: NA
d_gene: NA
v_gene: TRBV7-9
j_gene: TRBJ1-2
CDR3nt: TGTGCCAGCAGCCCACCGGCGACTGATGGCTACACCTTC
CDR3aa: CASSPPATDGYTF

abundance: NA
d_gene: TRBD2
v_gene: TRBV27
j_gene: TRBJ2-2
CDR3nt: TGTGCCAGCAGTTTTTTAGCGGGAACGAACACCGGGGAGCTGTTTTTT
CDR3aa: CASSFLAGTNTGELFF

abundance: NA
d_gene: TRBD1
v_gene: TRBV6-5
j_gene: TRBJ1-1
CDR3nt: TGTGCCAGCAGTTCCGGCAGGGGGCGGACTGAAGCTTTCTTT
CDR3aa: CASSSGRGRTEAFF

abundance: NA
d_gene: TRBD2
v_gene: TRBV10-2
j_gene: TRBJ2-3
CDR3nt: TGCGCCAGCACTTTAGCGGGGGGCACAGATACGCAGTATTTT
CDR3aa: CASTLAGGTDTQYF

abundance: NA
d_gene: NA
v_gene: TRBV5-4
j_gene: TRBJ2-2
CDR3nt: TGTGCCAGCAGCTTGGGGCAGGGGGGAAACACCGGGGAGCTGTTTTTT
CDR3aa: CASSLGQGGNTGELFF

abundance: NA
d_gene: NA
v_gene: TRBV29-1
j_gene: TRBJ1-1
CDR3nt: TGCAGCGTTACGCGTTCCGCTGAAGCTTTCTTT
CDR3aa: CSVTRSAEAFF

abundance: NA
d_gene: TRBD2
v_gene: TRBV7-3
j_gene: TRBJ2-5
CDR3nt: TGTGCCAGCAGCTCGGTAGCGGGAGCGGAGACCCAGTACTTC
CDR3aa: CASSSVAGAETQYF

abundance: NA
d_gene: TRBD1
v_gene: TRBV5-4
j_gene: TRBJ1-6
CDR3nt: TGTGCCAGCAGGGCCGGGACAGGGGGACCGAAGTTGTCAGCCCTCCACTTT
CDR3aa: CASRAGTGGPKLSALHF

abundance: once
d_gene: NA
v_gene: TRBV5-1
j_gene: TRBJ2-2
CDR3nt: TGCGCCAGCAGCTTTGGAGACAGAACCGGGGAGCTGTTTTTT
CDR3aa: CASSFGDRTGELFF

abundance: once
d_gene: TRBD2
v_gene: TRBV4-1
j_gene: TRBJ2-5
CDR3nt: TGCGCCAGCAGCCGGGGACTAGCGCCGTACCAAGAGACCCAGTACTTC
CDR3aa: CASSRGLAPYQETQYF

abundance: NA
d_gene: NA
v_gene: TRBV28
j_gene: TRBJ2-7
CDR3nt: TGTGCCAGCAGTCCAAAATACGAGCAGTACTTC
CDR3aa: CASSPKYEQYF

abundance: NA
d_gene: NA
v_gene: TRBV5-6
j_gene: TRBJ1-1
CDR3nt: TGTGCCAGCCTGTTGGGGGGGCTAGGGACCAACACTGAAGCTTTCTTT
CDR3aa: CASLLGGLGTNTEAFF

abundance: NA
d_gene: NA
v_gene: TRBV4-3
j_gene: TRBJ1-3
CDR3nt: TGCGCCAGCAGCCAAGATCTGAGGGCTTCCGGAAACACCATATATTTT
CDR3aa: CASSQDLRASGNTIYF

abundance: once
d_gene: NA
v_gene: TRBV29-1
j_gene: TRBJ2-1
CDR3nt: TGCAGCGTTGAAAAGATAGCGAAGAACTACAATGAGCAGTTCTTC
CDR3aa: CSVEKIAKNYNEQFF

abundance: NA
d_gene: NA
v_gene: TRBV29-1
j_gene: TRBJ2-2
CDR3nt: TGCAGCGTTGAGAGGGAGTACACCGGGGAGCTGTTTTTT
CDR3aa: CSVEREYTGELFF

abundance: NA
d_gene: TRBD1
v_gene: TRBV5-5
j_gene: TRBJ2-2
CDR3nt: TGTGCCAGCAGCTTGGGACAGGGGTCGAACACCGGGGAGCTGTTTTTT
CDR3aa: CASSLGQGSNTGELFF

abundance: NA
d_gene: NA
v_gene: TRBV5-6
j_gene: TRBJ2-3
CDR3nt: TGTGCCAGCAGCTACGACTACAGCACAGATACGCAGTATTTT
CDR3aa: CASSYDYSTDTQYF

abundance: few
d_gene: TRBD2
v_gene: TRBV5-1
j_gene: TRBJ2-7
CDR3nt: TGCGCCAGCAGCCCGGGAACTAGCGGTACCTACGAGCAGTACTTC
CDR3aa: CASSPGTSGTYEQYF

abundance: NA
d_gene: TRBD2
v_gene: TRBV4-3
j_gene: TRBJ2-7
CDR3nt: TGCGCCAGCAGCCAAGCGGGACTAGCGGGGGGAACCTACGAGCAGTACTTC
CDR3aa: CASSQAGLAGGTYEQYF

abundance: NA
d_gene: TRBD1
v_gene: TRBV29-1
j_gene: TRBJ2-1
CDR3nt: TGCAGCGTCGGACAGGGTGGGTCCAATGAGCAGTTCTTC
CDR3aa: CSVGQGGSNEQFF

abundance: NA
d_gene: NA
v_gene: TRBV5-6
j_gene: TRBJ2-5
CDR3nt: TGTGCCAGCAGCTTGAAGGGCAGGGCACAAGAGACCCAGTACTTC
CDR3aa: CASSLKGRAQETQYF

abundance: NA
d_gene: NA
v_gene: TRBV20-1
j_gene: TRBJ1-2
CDR3nt: TGCAGTGCTTACAGACCCTATGGCTACACCTTC
CDR3aa: CSAYRPYGYTF